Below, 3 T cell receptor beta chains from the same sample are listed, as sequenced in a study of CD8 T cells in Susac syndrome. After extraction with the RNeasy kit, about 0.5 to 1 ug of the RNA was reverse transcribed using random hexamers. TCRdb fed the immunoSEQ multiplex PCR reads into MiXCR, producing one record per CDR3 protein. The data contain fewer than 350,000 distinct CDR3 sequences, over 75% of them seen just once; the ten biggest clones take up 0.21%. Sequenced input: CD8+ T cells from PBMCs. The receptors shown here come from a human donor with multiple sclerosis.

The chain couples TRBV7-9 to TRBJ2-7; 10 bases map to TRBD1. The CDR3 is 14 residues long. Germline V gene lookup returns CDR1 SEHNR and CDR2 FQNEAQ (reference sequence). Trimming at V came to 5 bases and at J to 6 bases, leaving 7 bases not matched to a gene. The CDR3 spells CASSLVRTGGEQYF. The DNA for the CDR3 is TGTGCCAGCAGCCTGGTTCGGACAGGGGGCGAGCAGTACTTC. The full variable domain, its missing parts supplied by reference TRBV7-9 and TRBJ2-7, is DTGVSQNPRHKITKRGQNVTFRCDPISEHNRLYWYRQTLGQGPEFLTYFQNEAQLEKSRLLSDRFSAERPKGSFSTLEIQRTEQGDSAMYLCASSLVRTGGEQYFGPGTRLTVT.

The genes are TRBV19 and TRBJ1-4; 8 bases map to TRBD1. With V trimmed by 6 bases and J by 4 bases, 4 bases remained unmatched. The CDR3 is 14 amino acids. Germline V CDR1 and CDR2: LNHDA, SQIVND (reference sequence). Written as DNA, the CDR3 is TGTGCCAGTAGCGCAGGGGGCATTAATGAAAAACTGTTTTTT. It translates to CASSAGGINEKLFF.

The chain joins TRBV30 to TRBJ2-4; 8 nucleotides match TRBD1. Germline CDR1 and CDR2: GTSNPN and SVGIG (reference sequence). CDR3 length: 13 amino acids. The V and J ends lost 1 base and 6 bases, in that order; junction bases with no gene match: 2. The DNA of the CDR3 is TGTGCCTGGAGTGGGGGGACAGGAAACATTCAGTACTTC. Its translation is CAWSGGTGNIQYF. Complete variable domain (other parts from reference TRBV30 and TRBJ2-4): SQTIHQWPATLVQPVGSPLSLECTVEGTSNPNLYWYRQAAGRGLQLLFYSVGIGQISSEVPQNLSASRPQDRQFILSSKKLLLSDSGFYLCAWSGGTGNIQYFGAGTRLSVL.